The 30 T cell receptor beta chains below were found in one sample sequenced in a study of blood T cell repertoires in COVID-19. Data came from immunoSEQ multiplex PCR; TCRdb stores just in-frame clones and leaves some out. Found here are under 100,000 clones, over 80% of them singletons; the top ten hold 1.1%. The sequenced sample was peripheral blood. Receptors originate from a human donor in a cohort sampled during active COVID-19.

This chain connects TRBV2 to TRBJ2-7; D is perhaps TRBD2 (5 bases). Germline loops: CDR1 SNHLY, CDR2 FYNNEI. This CDR3 is built from 14 residues. The ends were cut back, 6 bases at V and 6 bases at J, with 18 bases in the middle. CDR3 sequence (DNA): TGTGCCAGCAGACAACTACTAGGTCCGGGCGAGCAGTACTTC. Translating it yields CASRQLLGPGEQYF.

This sequence joins TRBV9 and TRBJ1-3, with D tentatively TRBD1 (6 bases). The CDR3 length is 16 residues. From germline, CDR1 is SGDLS and CDR2 YYNGEE. V lost 4 bases and J 2 bases, leaving 16 bases between the germline ends. CDR3 nucleotide sequence: TGTGCCAGCAGCTCAGGGGTAGGGAACACTGGAAACACCATATATTTT. Its protein product is CASSSGVGNTGNTIYF.

CDR3 sequence reads: CASRDSLSSGANVLTF. The CDR3 DNA is TGTGCCAGCAGGGACAGCCTTTCCTCTGGGGCCAACGTCCTGACTTTC. The chain uses TRBV13 and TRBJ2-6; possibly TRBD1 for D (6 bases). This CDR3 contains 16 residues. Per germline, CDR1 PRHDT and CDR2 FYEKMQ (reference sequence). Between the trimmed V and J ends, which lost 6 bases and 0 bases, there was a span of 12 bases.

The rearrangement links TRBV10-1 to TRBJ2-7, with 11 bases identical to TRBD1. V was pared by 5 bases and J by 0 bases, with 3 bases of the junction left unmatched. CDR1 and CDR2 from the germline V gene are WNHNN and SYGVQD (reference sequence). The CDR3 loop spans 15 amino acids. The DNA for the CDR3 is TGCGCCAGCAGTAAGGGACAGGGGGTCTCCTACGAGCAGTACTTC. This translates into CASSKGQGVSYEQYF.

In this sample, this clone turned up once. This chain links TRBV18 with TRBJ2-1; the D gene is possibly TRBD2 (6 bases). The V gene's germline CDR1 is KGHSH and CDR2 LQKENI. The CDR3 spans 18 residues. The ends were cut back, 4 bases at V and 4 bases at J, with 23 bases in the middle. This chain's CDR3 is CASSRWGPFSGKYNEQFF. The CDR3 nucleotides read TGTGCCAGCTCACGGTGGGGCCCCTTTAGCGGAAAGTACAATGAGCAGTTCTTC.

This chain joins TRBV3-1 (or the pseudogene TRBV3-2) and TRBJ2-7; 9 bases agree with TRBD1. The CDR3 contains 11 residues. Trimming cost V 4 bases and J 11 bases; bases outside gene matches: 3. Germline CDR1 reads LGHDT; CDR2 reads YNNKEL (reference sequence). The CDR3 DNA follows: TGTGCCAGCAGCCCCGGACAGGGGAAGTACTTC. Its translation is CASSPGQGKYF.

CDR3: CASSFRLAGGGNNEQFF. CDR3 nucleotide sequence: TGTGCCAGCAGCTTCCGACTAGCGGGAGGAGGAAACAATGAGCAGTTCTTC. V is TRBV7-3 and J is TRBJ2-1, with TRBD2 matching 13 bases. The CDR3 runs to 17 residues. CDR1 and CDR2 from the germline V gene are SGHTA and FQGTGA. Trimming took 3 bases from V and 5 from J; bases not matched to a gene: 7. Complete variable domain (other parts from reference TRBV7-3 and TRBJ2-1): GAGVSQTPSNKVTEKGKYVELRCDPISGHTALYWYRQSLGQGPEFLIYFQGTGAADDSGLPNDRFFAVRPEGSVSTLKIQRTERGDSAVYLCASSFRLAGGGNNEQFFGPGTRLTVL.

The chain links TRBV19 to TRBJ2-5; a possible D gene is TRBD1 (6 bases). Germline V gene lookup returns CDR1 LNHDA and CDR2 SQIVND (reference sequence). CDR3 length equals 14 residues. Trimming took 3 bases from V and 3 from J, leaving 11 bases between them. In nucleotides, the CDR3 is TGTGCCAGTAGTATCCAGGGGACGGAAGAGACCCAGTACTTC. It encodes CASSIQGTEETQYF.

The chain uses TRBV5-1 and TRBJ2-3, with 9 bases fitting TRBD2. V lost 4 bases and J lost 3; bases outside the gene matches: 9. The CDR3 is made up of 16 amino acids. Germline CDR1 and CDR2: SGHRS and YFSETQ. The CDR3 spells CASSPDFAGGTDTQYF. In DNA, the CDR3 is TGCGCCAGCAGCCCGGACTTCGCGGGAGGGACAGATACGCAGTATTTT.

The rearrangement joins TRBV5-6 to TRBJ2-7, with 10 bases matching TRBD2. This CDR3 region has 14 residues. The junction had 4 bases not matched to a gene; V was cut back by 2 bases and J by 5 bases. Germline V CDR1 and CDR2: SGHDT, YYEEEE. The CDR3 spells CASSFPGLANEQYF. Written as DNA, the CDR3 is TGTGCCAGCAGCTTCCCGGGACTAGCGAACGAGCAGTACTTC.

The V and J genes are TRBV27 and TRBJ1-1; D unclear. V shed 1 base and J shed 5 bases, with 17 bases lying between them. The CDR3 has 16 amino acids. The germline V gene has CDR1 MNHEY and CDR2 SMNVEV (reference sequence). The CDR3 DNA reads TGTGCCAGCAGTTTATACCCCGCGGCAGAAGCTACTGAAGCTTTCTTT. It yields the protein CASSLYPAAEATEAFF.

The V gene is TRBV28, the J gene TRBJ2-2, with 15 bases aligning to TRBD2. The CDR3 runs 17 residues. In germline, CDR1 is MDHEN, CDR2 SYDVKM. The V and J ends lost 6 bases and 6 bases, in that order; junction bases with no gene match: 8. CDR3 amino acids: CASRPRRTSGRAGELFF. The CDR3 DNA follows: TGTGCCAGCAGACCCAGGCGGACTAGCGGGAGGGCCGGGGAGCTGTTTTTT.

The chain is built from TRBV27 and TRBJ2-1, with 10 bases that match TRBD2. The CDR3 loop spans 16 amino acids. Looked up from germline, CDR1 is MNHEY and CDR2 is SMNVEV (reference sequence). The ends lost 6 bases at V and 4 bases at J; junction bases unmatched: 9. The CDR3 here is CASSRQGTSEYNEQFF. The CDR3 bases are TGTGCCAGCAGCCGCCAGGGGACTAGCGAGTACAATGAGCAGTTCTTC.

The V and J genes are TRBV10-3 and TRBJ2-2; 7 bases match TRBD2. The CDR3 runs 17 residues. J gave up 4 bases and V 0 bases, and 8 bases lay outside the gene matches. From germline, CDR1 is ENHRY and CDR2 SYGVKD. In DNA, the CDR3 is TGTGCCATCAGTGAGTCGGAGGGACTAAGGGGCACCGGGGAGCTGTTTTTT. This gives the protein CAISESEGLRGTGELFF.

CDR3 DNA: TGTGCCAGCAGCCAAGATCAATTCGGCGGGAGCTCCTACGAGCAGTACTTC. Translating gives CASSQDQFGGSSYEQYF. The chain links TRBV4-2 to TRBJ2-7; 7 bases are a match to TRBD2. Germline V lookup: CDR1 LGHNA, CDR2 YNFKEQ. This CDR3 comprises 17 residues. Trimming at V came to 0 bases and at J to 0 bases, leaving 8 bases not matched to a gene.

The J gene is TRBJ2-2, the V gene TRBV4-1; 8 positions agree with TRBD2. CDR1 is MGHRA, CDR2 YSYEKL, per germline. This CDR3 is built from 16 residues. With V trimmed by 7 bases and J by 6 bases, 13 bases remained unmatched. The CDR3 bases are TGCGCCAGCACCCAGCGTAGCGGGGACCTGTCCGGGGAGCTGTTTTTT. Translated, it gives CASTQRSGDLSGELFF.

This chain links TRBV6-5 with TRBJ2-3, with a possible D match to TRBD2 (5 bases). Germline V gene data show CDR1 as MNHEY and CDR2 as SVGAGI. CDR3 length: 13 residues. Trimming stripped 6 bases from V and 3 bases from J, with 10 bases between. CDR3 protein: CASSPGETDTQYF. CDR3 DNA sequence: TGTGCCAGCAGCCCCGGGGAGACAGATACGCAGTATTTT.

The V gene is TRBV7-8, the J gene TRBJ2-5; tentative D call: TRBD2 (6 bases). Germline-derived CDR1 and CDR2 are SGHVS and FQNEAQ. The CDR3 is 15 amino acids. V was pared by 3 bases and J by 2 bases, with 13 bases between. This CDR3 is CASSLAVGLQETQYF. In nucleotides, the CDR3 is TGTGCCAGCAGCTTGGCCGTAGGACTACAAGAGACCCAGTACTTC. The full variable domain, completed using reference TRBV7-8 and TRBJ2-5, is GAGVSQSPRYKVAKRGQDVALRCDPISGHVSLFWYQQALGQGPEFLTYFQNEAQLDKSGLPSDRFFAERPEGSVSTLKIQRTQQEDSAVYLCASSLAVGLQETQYFGPGTRLLVL.

The gene calls are TRBV24-1 and TRBJ2-1; 7 bases are shared with TRBD2. Trimming at V came to 9 bases and at J to 7 bases, leaving 11 bases not matched to a gene. Germline V CDR1 and CDR2: KGHDR, SFDVKD. There are 14 residues in the CDR3. The CDR3 spells CATAPRRELNEQFF. The CDR3 DNA reads TGTGCCACCGCACCCCGGCGGGAGCTGAATGAGCAGTTCTTC.

The chain combines TRBV3-1 (or the pseudogene TRBV3-2) with TRBJ2-5; maybe TRBD2 (5 bases). The CDR3 totals 14 residues. Looked up from germline, CDR1 is LGHDT and CDR2 is YNNKEL (reference sequence). V dropped 3 bases and J dropped 2 bases, with 10 bases sitting between them. Written as DNA, the CDR3 is TGTGCCAGCAGCCAGGTTGGAGGTCAAGAGACCCAGTACTTC. It is translated as CASSQVGGQETQYF.

V usage is TRBV27 and J usage is TRBJ2-7, with D tentatively TRBD2 (7 bases). The CDR3 runs 16 residues. The germline V gene has CDR1 MNHEY and CDR2 SMNVEV (reference sequence). The V end lost 3 bases, the J end lost 6 bases, and 21 bases lay between the germline ends. The CDR3 loop reads CASSFLGGGTTGEQYF. CDR3 nucleotide sequence: TGTGCCAGCAGTTTCCTTGGAGGGGGGACTACAGGCGAGCAGTACTTC.

The chain has TRBV2 and TRBJ2-1; perhaps TRBD2 as D (6 bases). The CDR3 runs to 13 residues. Germline CDR1 and CDR2: SNHLY and FYNNEI. V was pared by 9 bases and J by 2 bases, with 11 bases between. As DNA, the CDR3 is TGTGCCAGTCCGGGACTTGCCTACAATGAGCAGTTCTTC. It yields the protein CASPGLAYNEQFF.

The chain combines TRBV12-5 with TRBJ2-1, with 7 bases identical to TRBD1. The V and J ends lost 3 bases and 8 bases, in that order; junction bases with no gene match: 1. There are 12 residues in the CDR3. CDR1 and CDR2 from the germline V gene are LGHNT and FRNRAP. The CDR3 here is CASGFDRDEQFF. CDR3 DNA sequence: TGTGCTAGTGGTTTCGACAGGGATGAGCAGTTCTTC.

The genes are TRBV28 and TRBJ2-4, with 8 bases matching TRBD1. CDR1 is MDHEN and CDR2 is SYDVKM in the germline V gene. Unmatched junction bases numbered 7, after V lost 8 bases and J lost 4 bases. The CDR3 is 14 residues long. As DNA, the CDR3 is TGTGCCAGCGGCCAGGGGGCGAGTAAAAACATTCAGTACTTC. Protein product: CASGQGASKNIQYF.

The chain recombines TRBV9 with TRBJ2-1; 8 bases line up with TRBD2. This CDR3 contains 16 residues. The germline gives CDR1 SGDLS, CDR2 YYNGEE. Trimming at V came to 0 bases and at J to 2 bases, leaving 4 bases not matched to a gene. CDR3 in DNA: TGTGCCAGCAGCGTAGGAAGTAGCGGGACCTACAATGAGCAGTTCTTC. Protein sequence: CASSVGSSGTYNEQFF. The whole variable domain, filled in from reference TRBV9 and TRBJ2-1, reads DSGVTQTPKHLITATGQRVTLRCSPRSGDLSVYWYQQSLDQGLQFLIQYYNGEERAKGNILERFSAQQFPDLHSELNLSSLELGDSALYFCASSVGSSGTYNEQFFGPGTRLTVL.

This chain joins TRBV2 and TRBJ2-2, with a weak D call TRBD2 (5 bases). Per germline, CDR1 SNHLY and CDR2 FYNNEI. Trimming took off 6 bases at V and 0 bases at J, with 11 bases between the two ends. The CDR3 sequence is 15 residues long. The CDR3 spells CASSELVSNTGELFF. As DNA, the CDR3 is TGTGCCAGCAGCGAACTAGTTTCGAACACCGGGGAGCTGTTTTTT.

A remark on this clone: The junction shows a germline mismatch at one end, possibly a read error. V is TRBV28 and J is TRBJ2-1; 8 nucleotides match TRBD2. Germline V gene lookup returns CDR1 MDHEN and CDR2 SYDVKM. The CDR3 spans 11 residues. CDR3 amino acids: CASSPGLAAVF. Written as DNA, the CDR3 is TGTGCCAGCAGCCCTGGACTAGCTGCCGTCTTC. Full variable domain (missing parts from reference TRBV28 and TRBJ2-1): DVKVTQSSRYLVKRTGEKVFLECVQDMDHENMFWYRQDPGLGLRLIYFSYDVKMKEKGDIPEGYSVSREKKERFSLILESASTNQTSMYLCASSPGLAAVFGPGTRLTVL.

This clone was seen just once. This sequence joins TRBV28 and TRBJ2-2; TRBD1 matches at 12 bases. The CDR3 contains 15 residues. Germline values: CDR1 MDHEN, CDR2 SYDVKM. Trimming took 6 bases from V and 7 from J; bases not matched to a gene: 6. CDR3 sequence: CASSSGQGAVGELFF. As DNA, the CDR3 is TGTGCCAGCAGCTCGGGACAGGGGGCGGTCGGGGAGCTGTTTTTT.

The gene calls are TRBV30 and TRBJ2-7; 11 positions agree with TRBD2. V gave up 3 bases and J gave up 3 bases; unmatched junction bases: 7. The germline V gene has CDR1 GTSNPN and CDR2 SVGIG (reference sequence). This CDR3 is 15 amino acids long. CDR3 DNA: TGTGCCTGGAGGGGGCTAGCGGGAGGAGGCTACGAGCAGTACTTC. Its protein is CAWRGLAGGGYEQYF.

This sequence joins TRBV28 and TRBJ1-5; D is unresolved. With 6 bases removed from V and 0 bases from J, the gap between germline ends came to 24 bases. The CDR3 is made up of 19 amino acids. Germline CDR1 and CDR2: MDHEN and SYDVKM. CDR3 DNA: TGTGCCAGCAGCCTTACCGCAAGCAAGTGGCAGGATAGCAATCAGCCCCAGCATTTT. Its protein is CASSLTASKWQDSNQPQHF.